These 10 T cell receptor beta chains were sequenced from one sample in a study of cytomegalovirus exposure and HLA in healthy donors. Sequenced by immunoSEQ multiplex PCR; TCRdb stores in-frame clones only, minus some. The table includes roughly 220,000 clones, over 80% detected once. Sequencing used PBMCs. The receptors were gathered from a woman under 40 in good health and CMV-seropositive.

The chain employs TRBV6-5 and TRBJ2-1; D remains ambiguous. Germline loops: CDR1 MNHEY, CDR2 SVGAGI. The ends were cut back, 11 bases at V and 6 bases at J, with 14 bases in the middle. The CDR3 length is 12 residues. The CDR3 loop is CAVLTASNEQFF. The CDR3 coding sequence is TGTGCCGTTCTTACCGCTAGCAATGAGCAGTTCTTC.

The genes are TRBV27 and TRBJ1-5, with D perhaps TRBD1 (5 bases). This CDR3 is 15 amino acids long. Germline loops: CDR1 MNHEY, CDR2 SMNVEV (reference sequence). Trimming removed 0 bases at V and 5 bases at J, with 11 bases between. CDR3 sequence reads: CASSLSGTYDQPQHF. The CDR3 bases are TGTGCCAGCAGTTTATCGGGGACCTACGATCAGCCCCAGCATTTT.

This chain uses TRBV6-1 with TRBJ1-5; D is perhaps TRBD1 (6 bases). This CDR3 is built from 13 residues. V gave up 8 bases and J gave up 6 bases, with 14 bases separating them. Germline V CDR1 and CDR2: MNHNS, SASEGT. The CDR3 DNA is TGTGCCAGCCAGGGGCTGAAGAGTCAGCCCCAGCATTTT. This translates into CASQGLKSQPQHF.

The chain carries TRBV6-5 and TRBJ1-2; 7 nucleotides match TRBD1. V shed 0 bases, J shed 2 bases, and the junction held 3 bases outside the gene matches. The CDR3 is made up of 15 amino acids. The germline CDR1 and CDR2 sequences are MNHEY and SVGAGI. Here the CDR3 DNA reads TGTGCCAGCAGTTACTCGGCGGGACAGAACTATGGCTACACCTTC. Encoded protein: CASSYSAGQNYGYTF.

The chain uses TRBV27 and TRBJ2-2; D is perhaps TRBD1 or TRBD2 (5 bases each). Germline V gene sequence: CDR1 MNHEY, CDR2 SMNVEV (reference sequence). Trimming left V 8 bases short and J 5 bases short, with 15 bases between. CDR3 length: 14 amino acids. The chain's CDR3 is CASRGPLKTGELFF. CDR3 DNA: TGTGCCAGCCGGGGCCCGCTGAAGACCGGGGAGCTGTTTTTT.

The chain has TRBV11-2 and TRBJ1-2; D is unresolved. The CDR3 contains 14 residues. CDR1 and CDR2 from the germline V gene are SGHAT and FQNNGV. Trimming stripped 0 bases from V and 3 bases from J, with 8 bases between. The CDR3 here is CASSLDMEDYGYTF. CDR3 in DNA: TGTGCCAGCAGCTTAGATATGGAGGACTATGGCTACACCTTC.

This chain links TRBV5-1 with TRBJ1-5; 8 bases are shared with TRBD1. V was clipped by 4 bases and J by 3 bases; unmatched bases: 3. CDR1 and CDR2 from the germline V gene are SGHRS and YFSETQ. This CDR3 spans 14 amino acids. The CDR3, as DNA: TGCGCCAGCAGCCCGGGACAGGACAATCAGCCCCAGCATTTT. It codes for CASSPGQDNQPQHF.

This chain uses TRBV11-3 with TRBJ2-2; D remains ambiguous. This CDR3 has 15 amino acids. Per germline, CDR1 SGHNT and CDR2 YENEEA. With 0 bases removed from V and 4 bases from J, the gap between germline ends came to 9 bases. Here the CDR3 reads CASSLDRETTGELFF. The CDR3 DNA reads TGTGCCAGCAGCTTAGATAGGGAAACCACCGGGGAGCTGTTTTTT.

V usage is TRBV28 and J usage is TRBJ2-7; 8 bases map to TRBD1. Trimming cost V 10 bases and J 2 bases; bases outside gene matches: 4. This CDR3 has 12 amino acids. Per the germline V gene, CDR1 is MDHEN and CDR2 is SYDVKM. The CDR3 DNA is TGTGCCACCCGGACAGGGACCTACGAGCAGTACTTC. Translation: CATRTGTYEQYF. The whole variable domain, filled in from reference TRBV28 and TRBJ2-7, reads DVKVTQSSRYLVKRTGEKVFLECVQDMDHENMFWYRQDPGLGLRLIYFSYDVKMKEKGDIPEGYSVSREKKERFSLILESASTNQTSMYLCATRTGTYEQYFGPGTRLTVT.

The chain joins TRBV28 to TRBJ1-1, with D possibly TRBD1 on 5 matching bases. Trimming left V 6 bases short and J 6 bases short, with 14 bases between. The CDR3 has 13 amino acids. From germline, CDR1 is MDHEN and CDR2 SYDVKM. The CDR3 loop reads CASSQVTEAEAFF. As DNA, the CDR3 is TGTGCCAGCAGCCAGGTGACAGAGGCTGAAGCTTTCTTT.